A selection of T cell receptor beta chains follows, all from one sample in a study of blood T cell repertoires in COVID-19. The repertoire was sequenced with immunoSEQ multiplex PCR; TCRdb's copy has only in-frame clones and lacks some. The repertoire holds 130,000 or so clones, around 88% seen once, with 1.5% in the top ten. The sequencing sample was made of peripheral blood. These receptors came from a woman aged 55 to 70 with acute or convalescent COVID-19. Each CDR3 is given with its conserved first and last residue. Each record gives: V gene, clone size, D gene, J gene, CDR3 DNA, CDR3 protein. The D gene is left open where the match is weak. The listing skips clone size in some rows; elsewhere it reads once, few, many or a size class.

TRBV4-3,-,TRBD1,TRBJ1-2,TGCGCCAGCAGCCAAGAAACAGGGGGAACTAACTATGGCTACACCTTC,CASSQETGGTNYGYTF
TRBV2,-,-,TRBJ2-3,TGTGCCAGCAGTCTCAGGGGCCCTAGCACAGATACGCAGTATTTT,CASSLRGPSTDTQYF
TRBV3-1/TRBV3-2,-,-,TRBJ2-2,TGTGCCAGCAGCCAAGATGGGAGCGGGCAATACACCGGGGAGCTGTTTTTT,CASSQDGSGQYTGELFF
TRBV6-2/TRBV6-3,-,TRBD2,TRBJ2-3,TGTGCCAGCAGTTACGGGGCGGGGGACGGAGGCACAGATACGCAGTATTTT,CASSYGAGDGGTDTQYF
TRBV9,-,-,TRBJ1-6,TGTGCCAGCAGCGTAGAATCCAGGGGTTCACCCCTCCACTTT,CASSVESRGSPLHF
TRBV4-2,-,-,TRBJ1-1,TGTGCCAGCAGCCGAACCCCCCAGGGGTACACTGAAGCTTTCTTT,CASSRTPQGYTEAFF
TRBV28,-,-,TRBJ1-1,TGTGCCAGCAGGCCTCCCGGGCCCCAAAAACTAGGGCACACTGAAGCTTTCTTT,CASRPPGPQKLGHTEAFF
TRBV2,-,-,TRBJ2-3,TGTGCCAGCAGTGTGGAGGATACGCAGTATTTT,CASSVEDTQYF
TRBV27,few,-,TRBJ1-6,TGTGCCAGCATCCCTTCGAGGGCCTATAATTCACCCCTCCACTTT,CASIPSRAYNSPLHF
TRBV19,-,-,TRBJ1-2,TGTGCCAGTAGTCTCGCCAGGGATGGTTATGGCTACACCTTC,CASSLARDGYGYTF
TRBV25-1,-,-,TRBJ2-1,TGTGCCAGCAGTGAACCGGGTGAATATAGCTCCTACAATGAGCAGTTCTTC,CASSEPGEYSSYNEQFF
TRBV7-2,-,-,TRBJ1-5,TGTGCCAGCAGCTTAGTACAGAACTCGAATCAGCCCCAGCATTTT,CASSLVQNSNQPQHF
TRBV9,-,-,TRBJ2-7,TGTGCCAGCAGCGTAGATAACGGCTACGAGCAGTACTTC,CASSVDNGYEQYF
TRBV30,-,TRBD1,TRBJ2-7,TGTGCCTGGAAGAGACAGGGAACCTACGAGCAGTACTTC,CAWKRQGTYEQYF
TRBV28,-,-,TRBJ2-3,TGTGCCAGCAGTTTGCGTACAGGGTTGGGTGAGGGTACGCAGTATTTT,CASSLRTGLGEGTQYF
TRBV3-1/TRBV3-2,few,-,TRBJ2-1,TGTGCCAGCAGCCAAGATCGGGTTTCGAATGAGCAGTTCTTC,CASSQDRVSNEQFF
TRBV19,-,-,TRBJ1-2,TGTGCCAGTTCAACTAGGGGGGGCACTAACTATGGCTACACCTTC,CASSTRGGTNYGYTF
TRBV4-3,-,-,TRBJ2-1,TGCGCCAGCAGCCAAGTCATTAGGACGGGGAATGAGCAGTTCTTC,CASSQVIRTGNEQFF
TRBV18,-,-,TRBJ2-3,TGTGCCAGCTCACCCACAGGTTTGCCAGATACGCAGTATTTT,CASSPTGLPDTQYF
TRBV25-1,-,-,TRBJ1-6,TGTGCCAGCAGTGTAAAGGGGGTCCCCTATAATTCACCCCTCCACTTT,CASSVKGVPYNSPLHF
TRBV6-6,-,TRBD1,TRBJ1-3,TGTGCCAGCAGTTCCACCGGGACAGGGAATGGAAACACCATATATTTT,CASSSTGTGNGNTIYF
TRBV4-3,-,TRBD1,TRBJ1-2,TGCGCCAGCAGCCAGCCCTACCAGGGGGGCCCTAACTATGGCTACACCTTC,CASSQPYQGGPNYGYTF
TRBV5-1,-,-,TRBJ2-6,TGCGCCAGCAGCTCGGACACTCAAAGGGGCCTCTCTGGGGCCAACGTCCTGACTTTC,CASSSDTQRGLSGANVLTF
TRBV5-1,-,TRBD2,TRBJ2-5,TGCGCCAGCAGCTTGGACTCTAGCGGGGGCCTCCCGGAGACCCAGTACTTC,CASSLDSSGGLPETQYF
TRBV28,once,-,TRBJ1-1,TGTGCCAGCAGCAACAGGGTGACTGAAGCTTTCTTT,CASSNRVTEAFF
TRBV7-9,-,-,TRBJ2-5,TGTGCCAGCAGCCCCCCCTCGGGGTACCAAGAGACCCAGTACTTC,CASSPPSGYQETQYF
TRBV2,-,-,TRBJ1-2,TGTGCCAGCAGTGTACAGGATAACTATGGCTACACCTTC,CASSVQDNYGYTF
TRBV19,-,TRBD1,TRBJ1-5,TGTGCCAGTAGTATAGACAGGGGGAGGATCGTCAATCAGCCCCAGCATTTT,CASSIDRGRIVNQPQHF
TRBV6-1,-,-,TRBJ1-5,TGTGCCAGCAGTGAGGACTCCCTTGGGAGAGGTCAGCCCCAGCATTTT,CASSEDSLGRGQPQHF
TRBV7-2,once,-,TRBJ2-3,TGTGCCAGCAGCTATACAGGGTCCCCAGATACGCAGTATTTT,CASSYTGSPDTQYF
TRBV3-1/TRBV3-2,-,TRBD1,TRBJ1-5,TGTGCCAGCAGCCAGGGTAGGACAGGGGGCTATCAGCCCCAGCATTTT,CASSQGRTGGYQPQHF
TRBV9,-,TRBD2,TRBJ2-2,TGTGCCAGCAGCGCGAGCGGGGGAAACACCGGGGAGCTGTTTTTT,CASSASGGNTGELFF
TRBV5-1,-,TRBD2,TRBJ2-1,TGCGCCAGCAGCTTGAAGACTAGCGGTAACAATGAGCAGTTCTTC,CASSLKTSGNNEQFF
TRBV28,-,TRBD2,TRBJ2-5,TGTGCCAGCAGTACCGGGGGGTCCGGGAGGGAGACCCAGTACTTC,CASSTGGSGRETQYF
TRBV29-1,-,TRBD2,TRBJ2-2,TGCAGCGTTGGAACGGGGGGAGCCGGGGAGCTGTTTTTT,CSVGTGGAGELFF
TRBV7-8,-,-,TRBJ2-5,TGTGCCAGCAGCTCAGAAGATCAGAGACGGGACATCCAAGAGACCCAGTACTTC,CASSSEDQRRDIQETQYF
TRBV2,once,-,TRBJ1-1,TGTGCCAGCACCAAGGCAGGGCCGAACACTGAAGCTTTCTTT,CASTKAGPNTEAFF
TRBV3-1/TRBV3-2,-,-,TRBJ2-7,TGTGCCAGCAGCCTTCAGGGCAGACGATACGAGCAGTACTTC,CASSLQGRRYEQYF
TRBV19,-,TRBD1,TRBJ1-5,TGTGCCAGCAGAGACAGGGGTGACGATCAGCCCCAGCATTTT,CASRDRGDDQPQHF
TRBV28,once,-,TRBJ1-5,TGTGCCAGCAACGGGTTTTATAGCAATCAGCCCCAGCATTTT,CASNGFYSNQPQHF
TRBV5-4,-,TRBD2,TRBJ2-5,TGTGCCAGCAGCTTGGAACTAGCGGGGGGACAAGAGACCCAGTACTTC,CASSLELAGGQETQYF